This T cell receptor (beta chain) was profiled in a study of OX40 agonist ivuxolimab in advanced cancers. For the study at large: People in dose escalation had one of these cancers: hepatocellular carcinoma, melanoma, renal cell or head and neck cancer. It was permissible to have had prior anti-PD-1, anti-PD-L1 or anti-CTLA-4 therapy, and around 40% had some.

V shed 7 bases and J shed 1 base, with 16 bases lying between them. This CDR3 comprises 15 residues. Germline V gene sequence: CDR1 SNHLY, CDR2 FYNNEI. TCRdb's copy holds only in-frame clones and misses some; the assay was immunoSEQ multiplex PCR. There are fewer than 70,000 clones in the sample; 84% occur only once, and 2% to 2.5% lies in the top ten. Specimen: CD4+ or CD8+ T cells sorted from blood, collected in a trial of the OX40 agonist ivuxolimab. The TCR was taken from an adult with an advanced solid tumor such as melanoma, head and neck, liver or kidney cancer. The chain joins TRBV2 to TRBJ1-2, with D hard to call. CDR3 nucleotide sequence: TGTGCCAGCAACCAGATCAGGACGGGTAACTATGGCTACACCTTC. This translates into CASNQIRTGNYGYTF.